A single T cell receptor beta chain is shown here with its context. Its specificity is unknown. The read ends 3 residues early relative to the CDR3; the germline J gene fills the gap. Trimming stripped 2 bases from V and 5 bases from J, with 10 bases between. CDR1 is LNHDA, CDR2 SQIVND, per germline (reference sequence). The CDR3 spans 14 residues. Genomic DNA, averaging roughly 1,200 ng per sample, yielded TCR beta CDR3 via immunoSEQ. Method: immunoSEQ multiplex PCR; TCRdb's copy keeps in-frame clones and lacks some. This sample carries approximately 17,000 clones, with around 10% going to the ten biggest clones. HPV was found by MY09/MY11 PCR and dot-blot genotyping. This entry belongs to a study of T cells in women clearing cervical HPV infection. Overall study results and limits: Effector/memory and HPV-specific T cells were not isolated, and association timing is unknown. Repertoire richness, not evenness, was significantly elevated in CIN3+ cases versus controls.

The V and J genes are TRBV19 and TRBJ2-1; tentative D call: TRBD1 (7 bases). Sequencing was performed on blood buffy coat. The source of this sequence is a woman between 18 and 69 years old with a cervical HPV16 infection that either progressed to CIN3+ or cleared (not recorded which). The CDR3 DNA, read in part, is TGTGCCAGTAGTATACAGGGGGGTGACAATGAG. This translates into CASSIQGGDNE. The whole CDR3 sequence is CASSIQGGDNEQFF.